This T cell receptor beta chain was recorded in a study of blood T cells in healthy people across ages. Sample-barcoded 5' priming and a J-beta primer mix drove a second PCR of roughly 7 to 11 cycles. TCRdb processed the 5' RACE reads anew with MiXCR; each CDR3 protein has one entry. The sample lists about 800,000 distinct CDR3 sequences, more than 20% seen once, with 3% to 4.5% in the top ten. Broader study findings: Bulk PBMC profiling left naive and antigen-experienced comparisons inconclusive.

Concerning this clonotype itself: No antigen is known for it.

CDR3 length: 20 amino acids. Trimming took 4 bases from V and 3 from J; bases not matched to a gene: 20. Per the germline V gene, CDR1 is SGDLS and CDR2 is YYNGEE. The sample was also linked to a second study, of T cells of mothers and their children. This second report adds: The study obtained over 8.5 million TCR beta CDR3 reads per mother and about 3 million per child.

V gene TRBV9 combines with J gene TRBJ2-3, with TRBD2 identical over 10 bases. This receptor was identified in a boy between 10 and 17 years old in good health. The material sequenced was blood. The CDR3 DNA sequence: TGTGCCAGCAGCCCCCGCCCTCAGTCCAGTAGCGGGAGGCCTACAGATACGCAGTATTTT. This codes for CASSPRPQSSSGRPTDTQYF.